One sample yielded the 30 T cell receptor beta chains listed below, sequenced in a study of blood T cell repertoires in COVID-19. Measured with immunoSEQ multiplex PCR; TCRdb has only the in-frame clones, and not every one. The sample lists about 260,000 clones, approximately 80% occurring once. Sequences were obtained from peripheral blood. Receptors were obtained from a human donor in a cohort sampled during active COVID-19.

This chain links TRBV5-1 with TRBJ2-5; weak D call: TRBD1 (6 bases). Per germline, CDR1 SGHRS and CDR2 YFSETQ. The CDR3 covers 16 residues. Trimming removed 4 bases at V and 5 bases at J, with 21 bases between. The CDR3 region has the DNA TGCGCCAGCAGCGAATCAGGGGTTCCCTCGGGGGAGACCCAGTACTTC. Translating gives CASSESGVPSGETQYF.

This CDR3 reads CASSQGGLAGVDTQYF. The CDR3 DNA reads TGTGCCAGCAGCCAAGGAGGACTAGCGGGAGTAGATACGCAGTATTTT. The chain joins TRBV3-1 (or the pseudogene TRBV3-2) to TRBJ2-3; 13 bases are shared with TRBD2. CDR1 is LGHDT and CDR2 is YNNKEL in the germline V gene (reference sequence). The trim removed 1 base at V and 5 bases at J, leaving 3 bases unmatched. The CDR3 consists of 16 residues.

The chain joins TRBV5-4 to TRBJ1-3; 8 bases are a match to TRBD1. Germline CDR1 and CDR2: SGHNT and YYREEE (reference sequence). The junction had 11 bases not matched to a gene; V was cut back by 4 bases and J by 8 bases. The CDR3 runs 15 residues. CDR3 in DNA: TGTGCCAGCAGCGATGGACAGGGTGGCCGGGACACCATATATTTT. It codes for CASSDGQGGRDTIYF.

The V call is TRBV5-6, the J call TRBJ2-3, with TRBD1 identical over 7 bases. V shed 3 bases, J shed 7 bases, and the junction held 11 bases outside the gene matches. The CDR3 spans 15 residues. The germline gives CDR1 SGHDT, CDR2 YYEEEE. This chain's CDR3 is CASSSGQAWANTQYF. CDR3 nucleotides: TGTGCCAGCAGCTCCGGACAGGCTTGGGCGAATACGCAGTATTTT.

This clone was seen just once. This sequence joins TRBV19 and TRBJ2-1; D is unclear. V shed 7 bases and J shed 0 bases, with 13 bases lying between them. This CDR3 region has 15 residues. The germline CDR1 and CDR2 sequences are LNHDA and SQIVND (reference sequence). The CDR3 is CASIPSTVSYNEQFF. The CDR3 DNA reads as TGTGCCAGTATTCCTTCCACGGTCTCCTACAATGAGCAGTTCTTC.

The V gene is TRBV2, the J gene TRBJ2-7; TRBD1 matches at 7 bases. Germline CDR1 SNHLY, CDR2 FYNNEI. V lost 2 bases to trimming and J lost 3 bases; unmatched junction nucleotides: 4. CDR3 length: 14 amino acids. CDR3 DNA: TGTGCCAGCAGTGAAAGGGACAGAATCTACGAGCAGTACTTC. Its translation: CASSERDRIYEQYF.

The chain links TRBV6-4 to TRBJ2-2; possibly TRBD1 for D (6 bases). Per the germline V gene, CDR1 is MRHNA and CDR2 is SNTAGT. Trimming shortened V by 6 bases and J by 0 bases, and 14 bases separated the two germline ends. This CDR3 has 16 residues. In DNA form, the CDR3 reads TGTGCCAGCAGCCTACAGGGCCCCCCGAACACCGGGGAGCTGTTTTTT. The encoded protein is CASSLQGPPNTGELFF.

V and J are TRBV9 and TRBJ2-5; 7 nucleotides line up with TRBD2. This CDR3 region has 17 residues. V lost 0 bases, J lost 1 base, and 9 bases stayed unmatched. Germline lookup yields CDR1 SGDLS and CDR2 YYNGEE. For the CDR3, the DNA is TGTGCCAGCAGCGTAGATCCGGGCGGGAGTACCCAAGAGACCCAGTACTTC. Translating gives CASSVDPGGSTQETQYF.

The chain links TRBV19 to TRBJ1-1; D is ambiguous. Germline V gene data show CDR1 as LNHDA and CDR2 as SQIVND (reference sequence). V was shortened by 3 bases and J by 3 bases, with 11 bases between the two germline ends. CDR3 length equals 14 residues. CDR3 sequence (DNA): TGTGCCAGTAGTATTGAAGGGAGGGACACTGAAGCTTTCTTT. Amino acids: CASSIEGRDTEAFF.

The rearrangement joins TRBV9 to TRBJ2-3; 12 bases line up with TRBD2. The J segment lost 3 bases and the V segment lost 4 bases, leaving 6 bases of the junction unmatched. The CDR3 runs 16 residues. Germline V gene lookup returns CDR1 SGDLS and CDR2 YYNGEE. As DNA, the CDR3 is TGTGCCAGCAGCATTCTAGCGGGGGGGAGGACAGATACGCAGTATTTT. Translating it yields CASSILAGGRTDTQYF. Complete variable domain (other parts from reference TRBV9 and TRBJ2-3): DSGVTQTPKHLITATGQRVTLRCSPRSGDLSVYWYQQSLDQGLQFLIQYYNGEERAKGNILERFSAQQFPDLHSELNLSSLELGDSALYFCASSILAGGRTDTQYFGPGTRLTVL.

V usage is TRBV12-3 or TRBV12-4 and J usage is TRBJ1-1; D not resolved. The CDR3 extends over 11 amino acids. Trimming took off 5 bases at V and 2 bases at J, with 3 bases between the two ends. CDR3 bases: TGTGCCAGCAGTACTAACACTGAAGCTTTCTTT. Protein sequence: CASSTNTEAFF.

The chain links TRBV24-1 to TRBJ2-3, with 7 nucleotides matching TRBD2. The CDR3 consists of 13 residues. V lost 12 bases and J lost 1; bases outside the gene matches: 6. Germline CDR1 KGHDR, CDR2 SFDVKD. CDR3 DNA: TGTGCCTCCCAGCGGGACGGCACAGATACGCAGTATTTT. This codes for CASQRDGTDTQYF.

This clone was detected only once. The chain has TRBV15 and TRBJ1-6; 8 bases fit TRBD1. CDR3 length: 17 residues. The germline CDR1 and CDR2 sequences are LNHNV and YYDKDF (reference sequence). The ends lost 0 bases at V and 9 bases at J; junction bases unmatched: 10. The DNA for the CDR3 is TGTGCCACCAGCAGAGAGCCCAGGGGGCGATACGGTTCACCCCTCCACTTT. Translating gives CATSREPRGRYGSPLHF.

This chain links TRBV25-1 with TRBJ2-7; 8 bases map to TRBD2. The CDR3 is 16 residues long. The ends lost 2 bases at V and 0 bases at J; junction bases unmatched: 6. The V gene's germline CDR1 is MGHDK and CDR2 SYGVNS. In nucleotides, the CDR3 is TGTGCCAGCAGTGAAAGCACGGGAGGGCCCTCCTACGAGCAGTACTTC. Translation gives CASSESTGGPSYEQYF.

The CDR3 reads CASSQLAGGLNEQFF. The CDR3 coding sequence is TGTGCCAGCAGCCAACTAGCGGGGGGGCTGAATGAGCAGTTCTTC. V is TRBV6-4 and J is TRBJ2-1, with 13 positions matching TRBD2. Germline V gene data show CDR1 as MRHNA and CDR2 as SNTAGT. With V trimmed by 6 bases and J by 7 bases, 6 bases remained unmatched. The length of the CDR3 is 15 residues.

As for this clone: Other DNA sequences from this sample encode an identical CDR3 as well. The rearrangement links TRBV7-2 to TRBJ1-1; TRBD1 matches at 7 bases. V trimming: 5 bases; J trimming: 0 bases; junction bases outside the gene matches: 6. Per the germline V gene, CDR1 is SGHTA and CDR2 is FQGNSA. The CDR3 runs to 15 residues. The CDR3 here is CASSPRQGLNTEAFF. The CDR3 nucleotides are TGTGCCAGCAGCCCCCGACAGGGATTGAACACTGAAGCTTTCTTT.

This clone was found a few times. The chain carries TRBV15 and TRBJ1-2; unclear D gene. V lost 3 bases and J lost 4, with 9 bases in between. The CDR3 totals 13 residues. In germline, CDR1 is LNHNV, CDR2 YYDKDF (reference sequence). The CDR3, as DNA: TGTGCCACCAGCAGCACGGGGAGCTATGGCTACACCTTC. It translates to CATSSTGSYGYTF.

The V and J genes are TRBV24-1 and TRBJ2-2, with unresolved D. Germline CDR1 is KGHDR and CDR2 is SFDVKD. Trimming pared 1 base from V and 1 base from J, leaving 6 bases between. The CDR3 covers 15 residues. The CDR3 region has the DNA TGTGCCACCAGTGATTTTCCCCAGAACACCGGGGAGCTGTTTTTT. Translating it yields CATSDFPQNTGELFF.

The genes are TRBV3-1 (or the pseudogene TRBV3-2) and TRBJ1-2; possibly TRBD1 for D (5 bases). This CDR3 is built from 15 residues. Germline V lookup: CDR1 LGHDT, CDR2 YNNKEL (reference sequence). V was clipped by 6 bases and J by 3 bases, with 17 bases between them. The CDR3: CASSLRGMGDYGYTF. The CDR3 DNA follows: TGTGCCAGCAGTCTCCGGGGGATGGGTGACTATGGCTACACCTTC.

The V call is TRBV4-1, the J call TRBJ2-7, with TRBD2 matching 9 bases. The ends lost 5 bases at V and 5 bases at J; junction bases unmatched: 13. Germline lookup yields CDR1 MGHRA and CDR2 YSYEKL. This CDR3 is built from 16 residues. The CDR3 bases are TGCGCCAGCAGCATTGGGTCGGCGGGAGGGCCGGACGAGCAGTACTTC. It specifies CASSIGSAGGPDEQYF.

J is TRBJ2-1 and V is TRBV18; the match to TRBD2 covers 9 bases. Germline values: CDR1 KGHSH, CDR2 LQKENI. The J segment lost 12 bases and the V segment lost 2 bases, leaving 14 bases of the junction unmatched. The CDR3 length is 16 residues. The CDR3 DNA sequence: TGTGCCAGCTCACCAGGAAGTGAGCGGGGGGTCCATTCGCAGTTCTTC. Translation: CASSPGSERGVHSQFF.

V gene TRBV13 combines with J gene TRBJ1-4, with unresolved D. CDR1 PRHDT and CDR2 FYEKMQ come from the germline V gene (reference sequence). This CDR3 has 14 amino acids. Trimming removed 5 bases from V and 4 bases from J, with 11 bases in between. The DNA of the CDR3 is TGTGCCAGCAGCCGAGGACTTAATAATGAAAAACTGTTTTTT. It yields the protein CASSRGLNNEKLFF.

This chain connects TRBV7-9 to TRBJ1-1; D is unresolved. Trimming pared 1 base from V and 1 base from J, leaving 10 bases between. CDR3 length: 15 amino acids. The germline CDR1 and CDR2 sequences are SEHNR and FQNEAQ (reference sequence). CDR3 DNA sequence: TGTGCCAGCAGCTTAGAGGCAGGCGCGAACACTGAAGCTTTCTTT. This sequence encodes CASSLEAGANTEAFF. Full variable domain (remainder filled in from reference TRBV7-9 and TRBJ1-1): DTGVSQNPRHKITKRGQNVTFRCDPISEHNRLYWYRQTLGQGPEFLTYFQNEAQLEKSRLLSDRFSAERPKGSFSTLEIQRTEQGDSAMYLCASSLEAGANTEAFFGQGTRLTVV.

This clone was detected once. The CDR3 DNA sequence: TGTGCCACCAGCAGAGATAGGAGGCCTCACATGAACACTGAAGCTTTCTTT. This encodes CATSRDRRPHMNTEAFF. This rearrangement joins TRBV15 to TRBJ1-1; D is unclear. The germline V and J ends were trimmed by 0 bases and 0 bases, with 14 bases remaining between them. The CDR3 is made up of 17 amino acids. From germline, CDR1 is LNHNV and CDR2 YYDKDF (reference sequence). The variable domain in full, completed from reference TRBV15 and TRBJ1-1, reads DAMVIQNPRYQVTQFGKPVTLSCSQTLNHNVMYWYQQKSSQAPKLLFHYYDKDFNNEADTPDNFQSRRPNTSFCFLDIRSPGLGDTAMYLCATSRDRRPHMNTEAFFGQGTRLTVV.

This clone appeared a single time. This sequence joins TRBV5-5 and TRBJ1-2, with a weak D call TRBD1 (5 bases). CDR3 length equals 15 residues. CDR1 and CDR2 from the germline V gene are SGHKS and YYEKEE (reference sequence). Trimming cost V 4 bases and J 5 bases, with 18 bases left between them. This CDR3 is CASSRGTAAEYGYTF. The CDR3 DNA is TGTGCCAGCAGCCGGGGGACGGCGGCCGAGTATGGCTACACCTTC.

This chain links TRBV7-2 with TRBJ2-1; 7 nucleotides agree with TRBD2. The CDR3 extends over 16 amino acids. After removal of 2 bases from V and 9 bases from J, the junction contained 13 bases not matched to a gene. Germline V lookup: CDR1 SGHTA, CDR2 FQGNSA. CDR3 sequence reads: CASSLTGTMNIGEQFF. CDR3 sequence (DNA): TGTGCCAGCAGCTTAACCGGGACTATGAACATCGGTGAGCAGTTCTTC.

The chain carries TRBV3-1 (or the pseudogene TRBV3-2) and TRBJ1-2; tentatively, D is TRBD1 (6 bases). With 0 bases removed from V and 6 bases from J, the gap between germline ends came to 20 bases. The CDR3 totals 17 residues. Looked up from germline, CDR1 is LGHDT and CDR2 is YNNKEL (reference sequence). The CDR3 region is CASSQDEKWGQLNGYTF. DNA for the CDR3: TGTGCCAGCAGCCAAGATGAGAAATGGGGACAACTTAATGGCTACACCTTC.

The rearrangement joins TRBV7-2 to TRBJ2-7; D possibly corresponds to TRBD1 (5 bases). Germline assignment: CDR1 SGHTA and CDR2 FQGNSA. Between the trimmed V and J ends, which lost 4 bases and 6 bases, there was a span of 16 bases. The CDR3 totals 14 residues. In DNA, the CDR3 is TGTGCCAGCAGCTCCACAGGATACGTCGGCGAGCAGTACTTC. Encoded protein: CASSSTGYVGEQYF. Complete variable domain (other parts from reference TRBV7-2 and TRBJ2-7): GAGVSQSPSNKVTEKGKDVELRCDPISGHTALYWYRQSLGQGLEFLIYFQGNSAPDKSGLPSDRFSAERTGGSVSTLTIQRTQQEDSAVYLCASSSTGYVGEQYFGPGTRLTVT.

The chain joins TRBV10-3 to TRBJ2-7, with D possibly being TRBD1 (5 bases). This CDR3 contains 12 residues. V lost 3 bases to trimming and J lost 3 bases, with 6 bases between them. Per germline, CDR1 ENHRY and CDR2 SYGVKD. CDR3 sequence reads: CAISDRVYEQYF. Written as DNA, the CDR3 is TGTGCCATCAGTGACAGGGTCTACGAGCAGTACTTC.

This rearrangement joins TRBV9 to TRBJ1-2; D remains unclear. The germline CDR1 and CDR2 sequences are SGDLS and YYNGEE. This CDR3 contains 14 residues. V shed 4 bases and J shed 7 bases, with 17 bases lying between them. The DNA of the CDR3 is TGTGCCAGCAGCCCACCGTCGGGGTTTGGTGGCTACACCTTC. Translating gives CASSPPSGFGGYTF.